Listed below are T cell receptor beta chains from one sample, sequenced in a study of T cell changes during pregnancy in multiple sclerosis. Sequencing used immunoSEQ multiplex PCR; TCRdb keeps in-frame clones, though not all of them. Seen here are about 36,000 clones, about 92% observed once, and the top ten hold 0.35% to 0.5%. Here the sequenced sample was CD4+ T cells from peripheral blood mononuclear cells, taken in the first trimester of pregnancy. The receptors originated from a female donor with multiple sclerosis, enrolled in a pregnancy study. The CDR3 runs from the conserved cysteine through the conserved F or W. A D gene is named only where the DNA matches it firmly. Some rows mark clone size as missing; the rest say once, few, many or name a class of expanded clone.

clone_size | j_call | v_call | d_call | cdr3_nt | cdr3_aa
- | TRBJ2-5 | TRBV10-3 | TRBD2 | TGTGCCATCAGGGGCGGGGGGGGCCAAGAGACCCAGTACTTC | CAIRGGGGQETQYF
- | TRBJ2-1 | TRBV27 | - | TGTGCCACCACCCCCGGGGGTGTCTCCTACAATGAGCAGTTCTTC | CATTPGGVSYNEQFF
- | TRBJ2-1 | TRBV2 | - | TGTGCCAGCAGTGAAAGAAGGGAGGAGGTCAATGAGCAGTTCTTC | CASSERREEVNEQFF
- | TRBJ1-2 | TRBV7-9 | TRBD1 | TGTGCCAGCAGCAACCCTGACAGGGGAGCATATGGCTACACCTTC | CASSNPDRGAYGYTF
once | TRBJ1-5 | TRBV6-6 | - | TGTGCCAGCAGTTACCCAGGGGATCAGCCCCAGCATTTT | CASSYPGDQPQHF
- | TRBJ2-2 | TRBV5-1 | - | TGCGCCAGCAGCTACGGACTGACGAACACCGGGGAGCTGTTTTTT | CASSYGLTNTGELFF
- | TRBJ2-1 | TRBV4-2 | TRBD2 | TGTGCCAGCAGCCAAGCCCTACTGGCGGGAGCATACAATGAGCAGTTCTTC | CASSQALLAGAYNEQFF
once | TRBJ2-1 | TRBV5-1 | TRBD1 | TGCGCCAGCAGCCCCGGGACAGGGGAGGACAATGAGCAGTTCTTC | CASSPGTGEDNEQFF
- | TRBJ2-1 | TRBV29-1 | - | TGCAGCGTCGACAGAAGCTCCTACAATGAGCAGTTCTTC | CSVDRSSYNEQFF
- | TRBJ2-3 | TRBV4-3 | TRBD2 | TGCGCCAGCAGCCAAGATCCCCCCGGAGTAGCGGGGGGGTGGACGCAGTATTTT | CASSQDPPGVAGGWTQYF
- | TRBJ2-1 | TRBV5-1 | TRBD2 | TGCGCCAGCAGCTTGGGGGGGTGGGGGACTAGCGGCGCTTGGGGTTCCTACAATGAGCAGTTCTTC | CASSLGGWGTSGAWGSYNEQFF
- | TRBJ2-5 | TRBV2 | TRBD1 | TGTGCCAGCAGGCGGCTTCGGGGACAGGGGGCAGAGACCCAGTACTTC | CASRRLRGQGAETQYF
- | TRBJ2-1 | TRBV28 | TRBD2 | TGTGCCAGCAATCTACCCGGAGGGAGGGTCCACAATGAGCAGTTCTTC | CASNLPGGRVHNEQFF
- | TRBJ2-7 | TRBV4-3 | TRBD1 | TGCGCCAGCAGCCCCAGCAGGGGGAGCTTGGAGCAGTACTTC | CASSPSRGSLEQYF
once | TRBJ2-3 | TRBV7-3 | TRBD2 | TGTGCCAGCAGCTCGGGAGGAACAGATACGCAGTATTTT | CASSSGGTDTQYF
- | TRBJ2-5 | TRBV10-3 | - | TGTGCCATCAGTGATTATGGACAGGGAGGGGAGACCCAGTACTTC | CAISDYGQGGETQYF
- | TRBJ2-7 | TRBV21-1 | - | TGTGCCAGCAGGGGGACAGGGGGCTACGAGCAGTACTTC | CASRGTGGYEQYF
- | TRBJ2-2 | TRBV6-5 | TRBD1 | TGTGCCAGCAGTTATTCCGGACAGGGGGAGACCGGGGAGCTGTTTTTT | CASSYSGQGETGELFF
- | TRBJ1-5 | TRBV18 | - | TGTGCCAGCTCACCGTTGAAGGGGCACAATCAGCCCCAGCATTTT | CASSPLKGHNQPQHF
- | TRBJ1-1 | TRBV19 | - | TGTGCCAGTAAAGCAGGGGATTATCGCACTGAAGCTTTCTTT | CASKAGDYRTEAFF
- | TRBJ1-2 | TRBV15 | - | TGTGCCACCAGCAGAGATATAGCGGGCTACACCTTC | CATSRDIAGYTF
- | TRBJ2-5 | TRBV9 | TRBD2 | TGTGCCAGCAGCGTGTCTAGCGGGGGTTTTGTAGAGACCCAGTACTTC | CASSVSSGGFVETQYF
- | TRBJ1-6 | TRBV18 | - | TGTGCCAGCTCACCTCAGGGGTCCTATAATTCACCCCTCCACTTT | CASSPQGSYNSPLHF
- | TRBJ2-7 | TRBV5-1 | TRBD1 | TGCGCCAGCAGCTTGGGGGGGTTGACAGGGCGGAACTACGAGCAGTACTTC | CASSLGGLTGRNYEQYF
- | TRBJ2-1 | TRBV7-9 | TRBD2 | TGTGCCAGCAGCCGGAGCGGGAGGGCAGGGGACGAGCAGTTCTTC | CASSRSGRAGDEQFF
- | TRBJ2-3 | TRBV6-1 | - | TGTGCCAGCAGTGAAGATGGGGGGGCTGGGACAGATACGCAGTATTTT | CASSEDGGAGTDTQYF
- | TRBJ2-5 | TRBV7-3 | TRBD2 | TGTGCCAGCAGCCGTAGCGGGGGGGCCGAGACCCAGTACTTC | CASSRSGGAETQYF
- | TRBJ2-7 | TRBV4-3 | - | TGCGCCAGCAGCCAAGAAGTGTCCGGGGAGCAGTACTTC | CASSQEVSGEQYF
- | TRBJ1-2 | TRBV7-2 | - | TGTGCCAGCAGGTCGGCTAACTATGGCTACACCTTC | CASRSANYGYTF
- | TRBJ2-7 | TRBV7-2 | - | TGTGCCAGCAGCTTATTGGCGGGAAGCTCCTACGAGCAGTACTTC | CASSLLAGSSYEQYF
- | TRBJ1-2 | TRBV18 | TRBD1 | TGTGCCAGCTCACCAGACAGGGAGACCTATGGCTACACCTTC | CASSPDRETYGYTF
- | TRBJ1-1 | TRBV12-5 | - | TGTGCTAGTGGTCCAGGGTTTCGGGACACTGAAGCTTTCTTT | CASGPGFRDTEAFF
- | TRBJ1-3 | TRBV30 | - | TGTGCCTGGAGTGCTGGGGAGAGGGGAAACACCATATATTTT | CAWSAGERGNTIYF
- | TRBJ2-4 | TRBV5-1 | - | TGCGCCAGCAGCTTGGCTGTGACAAATTGGGGGGTGGACATTCAGTACTTC | CASSLAVTNWGVDIQYF
once | TRBJ2-5 | TRBV30 | TRBD1 | TGTGCCTGGAGTGTGGCGACAGGGGGCGCTGGGACCCAGTACTTC | CAWSVATGGAGTQYF
- | TRBJ2-1 | TRBV10-3 | - | TGTGCCATCAGTGAGTTCACGGGGGAGCAGTTCTTC | CAISEFTGEQFF
- | TRBJ1-5 | TRBV7-8 | - | TGTGCCAGCACCCCCGGGGGTTATAGCAATCAGCCCCAGCATTTT | CASTPGGYSNQPQHF
- | TRBJ2-3 | TRBV7-7 | TRBD1 | TGTGCCAGCAGCTTGGGACAGACTATGAATACGCAGTATTTT | CASSLGQTMNTQYF
few | TRBJ2-3 | TRBV5-5 | - | TGTGCCAGCAGCTTGGCGGATACGCAGTATTTT | CASSLADTQYF
- | TRBJ2-1 | TRBV7-3 | TRBD2 | TGTGCCAGCAGCTCCGGACTAGTTAGGTACAATGAGCAGTTCTTC | CASSSGLVRYNEQFF
- | TRBJ2-7 | TRBV19 | TRBD1 | TGTGCCAGTAGTACAAGGACAGGAACCTACGAGCAGTACTTC | CASSTRTGTYEQYF
- | TRBJ1-6 | TRBV18 | - | TGTGCCAGCTCACCCCTAGGGGGAGGGTCGATCAATTCACCCCTCCACTTT | CASSPLGGGSINSPLHF
- | TRBJ1-5 | TRBV4-1 | - | TGCGCCAGCAGCCAAGGCGACCGACTCAATCAGCCCCAGCATTTT | CASSQGDRLNQPQHF